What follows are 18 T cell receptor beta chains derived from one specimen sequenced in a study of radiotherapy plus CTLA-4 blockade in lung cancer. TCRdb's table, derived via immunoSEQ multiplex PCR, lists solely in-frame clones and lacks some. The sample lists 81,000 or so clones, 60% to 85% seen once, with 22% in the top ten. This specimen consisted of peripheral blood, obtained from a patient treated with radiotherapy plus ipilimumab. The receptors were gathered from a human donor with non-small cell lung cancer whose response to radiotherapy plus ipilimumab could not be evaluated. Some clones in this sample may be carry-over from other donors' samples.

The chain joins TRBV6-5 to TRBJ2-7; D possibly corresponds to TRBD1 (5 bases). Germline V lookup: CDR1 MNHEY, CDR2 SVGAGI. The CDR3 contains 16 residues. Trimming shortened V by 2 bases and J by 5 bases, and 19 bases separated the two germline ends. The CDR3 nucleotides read TGTGCCAGCAGTTACCCCTCCTCGGCAGGGCGGCACGAGCAGTACTTC. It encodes CASSYPSSAGRHEQYF.

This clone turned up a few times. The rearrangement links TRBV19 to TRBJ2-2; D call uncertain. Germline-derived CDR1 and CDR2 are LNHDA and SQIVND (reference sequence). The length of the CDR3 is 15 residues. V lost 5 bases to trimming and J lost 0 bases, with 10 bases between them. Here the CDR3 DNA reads TGTGCCAGTAGTGGTAGCCTATCGAACACCGGGGAGCTGTTTTTT. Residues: CASSGSLSNTGELFF. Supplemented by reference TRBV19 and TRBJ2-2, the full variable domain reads DGGITQSPKYLFRKEGQNVTLSCEQNLNHDAMYWYRQDPGQGLRLIYYSQIVNDFQKGDIAEGYSVSREKKESFPLTVTSAQKNPTAFYLCASSGSLSNTGELFFGEGSRLTVL.

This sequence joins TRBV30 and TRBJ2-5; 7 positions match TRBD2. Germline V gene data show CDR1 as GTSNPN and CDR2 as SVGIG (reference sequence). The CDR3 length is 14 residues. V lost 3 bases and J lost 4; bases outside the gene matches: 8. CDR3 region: CAWSPRRGGETQYF. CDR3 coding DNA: TGTGCCTGGAGCCCCCGTCGCGGGGGAGAGACCCAGTACTTC.

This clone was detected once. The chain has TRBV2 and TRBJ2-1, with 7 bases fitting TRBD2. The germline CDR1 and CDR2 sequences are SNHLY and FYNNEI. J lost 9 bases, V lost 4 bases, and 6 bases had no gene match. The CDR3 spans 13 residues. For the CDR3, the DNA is TGTGCCAGCAGTGGAGGGTCGGGGGGTGAGCAGTTCTTC. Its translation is CASSGGSGGEQFF.

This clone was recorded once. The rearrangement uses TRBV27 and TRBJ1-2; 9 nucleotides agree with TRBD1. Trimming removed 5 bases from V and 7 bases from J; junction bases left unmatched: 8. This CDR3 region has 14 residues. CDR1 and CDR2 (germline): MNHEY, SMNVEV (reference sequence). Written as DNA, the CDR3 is TGTGCCAGCAGTGCCAACAGGGGGCGGCGTGGCTACACCTTC. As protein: CASSANRGRRGYTF.

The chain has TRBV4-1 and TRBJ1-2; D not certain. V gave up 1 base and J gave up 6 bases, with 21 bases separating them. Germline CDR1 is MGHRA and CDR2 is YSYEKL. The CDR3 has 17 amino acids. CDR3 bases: TGCGCCAGCAGCCAAGTTTCGTCATGGGCGACCGGCGATGGCTACACCTTC. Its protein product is CASSQVSSWATGDGYTF.

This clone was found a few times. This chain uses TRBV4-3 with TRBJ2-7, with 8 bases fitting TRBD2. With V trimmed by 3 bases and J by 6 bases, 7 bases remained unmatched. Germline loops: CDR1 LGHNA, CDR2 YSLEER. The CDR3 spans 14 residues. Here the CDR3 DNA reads TGCGCCAGCAGCCAGAGTCGGGGGGGCATCGAGCAGTACTTC. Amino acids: CASSQSRGGIEQYF.

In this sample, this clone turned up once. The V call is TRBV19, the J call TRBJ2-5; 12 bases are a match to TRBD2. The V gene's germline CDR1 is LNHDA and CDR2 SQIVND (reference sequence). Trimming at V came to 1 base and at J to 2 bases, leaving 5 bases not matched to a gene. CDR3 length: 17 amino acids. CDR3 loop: CASSIGGLAGGQETQYF. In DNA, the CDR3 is TGTGCCAGTAGTATAGGTGGGCTAGCGGGGGGGCAAGAGACCCAGTACTTC.

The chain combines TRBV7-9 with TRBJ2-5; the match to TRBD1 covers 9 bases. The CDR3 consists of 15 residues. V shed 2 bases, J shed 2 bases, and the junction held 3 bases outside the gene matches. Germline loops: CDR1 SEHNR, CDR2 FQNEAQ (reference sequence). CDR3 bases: TGTGCCAGCAGCTTAAGGACAGGGGCTCAAGAGACCCAGTACTTC. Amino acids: CASSLRTGAQETQYF.

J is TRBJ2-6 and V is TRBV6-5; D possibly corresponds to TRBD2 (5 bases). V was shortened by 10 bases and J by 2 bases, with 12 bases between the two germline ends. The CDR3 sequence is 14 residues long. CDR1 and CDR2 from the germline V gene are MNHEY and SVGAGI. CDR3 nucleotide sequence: TGTGCCACGCTAGAGGGCCCTGGGGCCAACGTCCTGACTTTC. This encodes CATLEGPGANVLTF.

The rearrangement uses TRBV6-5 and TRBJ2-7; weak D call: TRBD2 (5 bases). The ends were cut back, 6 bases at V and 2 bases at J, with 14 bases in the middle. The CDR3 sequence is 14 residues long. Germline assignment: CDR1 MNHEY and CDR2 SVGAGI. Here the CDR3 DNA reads TGTGCCAGCAGGGAGAGGGCAGTTCCCTACGAGCAGTACTTC. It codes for CASRERAVPYEQYF.

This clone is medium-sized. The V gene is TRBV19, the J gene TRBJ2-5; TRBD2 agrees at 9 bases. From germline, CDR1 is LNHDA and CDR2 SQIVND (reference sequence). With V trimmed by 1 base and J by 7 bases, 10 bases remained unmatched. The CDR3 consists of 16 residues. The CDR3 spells CASSIGSGGPKGTQYF. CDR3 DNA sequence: TGTGCCAGTAGTATAGGAAGCGGGGGGCCAAAAGGGACCCAGTACTTC.

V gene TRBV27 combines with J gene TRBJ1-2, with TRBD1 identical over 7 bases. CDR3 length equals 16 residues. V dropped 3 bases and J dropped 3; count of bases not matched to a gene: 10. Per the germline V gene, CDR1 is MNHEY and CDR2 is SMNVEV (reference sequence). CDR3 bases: TGTGCCAGCAGTTTTCGGGACAGTTTTACATACTATGGCTACACCTTC. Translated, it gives CASSFRDSFTYYGYTF.

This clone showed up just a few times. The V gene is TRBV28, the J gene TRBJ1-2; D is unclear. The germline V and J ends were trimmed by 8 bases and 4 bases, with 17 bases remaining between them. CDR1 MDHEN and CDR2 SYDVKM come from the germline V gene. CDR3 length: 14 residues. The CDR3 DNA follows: TGTGCCAGCGGACCTTCAGGAGGAAGCTATGGCTACACCTTC. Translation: CASGPSGGSYGYTF.

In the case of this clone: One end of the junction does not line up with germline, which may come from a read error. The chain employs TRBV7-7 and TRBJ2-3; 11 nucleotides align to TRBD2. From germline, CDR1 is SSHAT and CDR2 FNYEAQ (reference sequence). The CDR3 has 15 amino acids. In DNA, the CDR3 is TGTGCTAGCAGCTTAGGGACTAGCGGAACAGATACGCAGTATTTT. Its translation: CASSLGTSGTDTQYF. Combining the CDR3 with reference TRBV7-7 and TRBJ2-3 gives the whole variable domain GAGVSQSPRYKVTKRGQDVTLRCDPISSHATLYWYQQALGQGPEFLTYFNYEAQPDKSGLPSDRFSAERPEGSISTLTIQRTEQRDSAMYRCASSLGTSGTDTQYFGPGTRLTVL.

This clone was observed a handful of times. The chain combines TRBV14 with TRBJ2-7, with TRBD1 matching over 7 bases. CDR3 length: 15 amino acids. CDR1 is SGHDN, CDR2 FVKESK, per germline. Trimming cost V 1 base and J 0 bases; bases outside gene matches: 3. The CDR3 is CASSQATGPSYEQYF. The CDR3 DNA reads TGTGCCAGCAGCCAAGCGACAGGGCCCTCCTACGAGCAGTACTTC.

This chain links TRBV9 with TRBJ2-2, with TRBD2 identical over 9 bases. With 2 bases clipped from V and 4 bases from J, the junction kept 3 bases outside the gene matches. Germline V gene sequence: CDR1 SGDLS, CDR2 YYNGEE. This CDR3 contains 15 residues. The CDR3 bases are TGTGCCAGCAGCGTTAGCGGGGGCCGCACCGGGGAGCTGTTTTTT. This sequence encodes CASSVSGGRTGELFF.

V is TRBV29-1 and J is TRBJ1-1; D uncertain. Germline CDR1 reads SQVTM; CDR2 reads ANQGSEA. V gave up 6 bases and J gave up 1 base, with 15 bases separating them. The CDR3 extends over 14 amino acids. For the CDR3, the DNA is TGCAGCGTGGATGGGAGTTCTCAGAACACTGAAGCTTTCTTT. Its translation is CSVDGSSQNTEAFF. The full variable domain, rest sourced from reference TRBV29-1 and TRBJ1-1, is SAVISQKPSRDICQRGTSLTIQCQVDSQVTMMFWYRQQPGQSLTLIATANQGSEATYESGFVIDKFPISRPNLTFSTLTVSNMSPEDSSIYLCSVDGSSQNTEAFFGQGTRLTVV.